What follows are 16 T cell receptor beta chains derived from one specimen sequenced in a study of blood T cell repertoires in COVID-19. Some clones are missing from TCRdb's copy, which holds only in-frame ones; the method was immunoSEQ multiplex PCR. Of over 70,000 clones listed, 85% to 90% are singletons. Sequenced sample: peripheral blood. All receptors come from a human donor in a cohort sampled during active COVID-19.

The chain joins TRBV7-8 to TRBJ1-5; D remains unclear. The germline V gene has CDR1 SGHVS and CDR2 FQNEAQ. V was shortened by 3 bases and J by 9 bases, with 12 bases between the two germline ends. This CDR3 is built from 13 residues. The CDR3 loop reads CASSFTSGGPQHF. The CDR3 bases are TGTGCCAGCAGCTTTACCTCCGGTGGGCCCCAGCATTTT.

This chain links TRBV9 with TRBJ2-1, with D possibly matching TRBD2 (5 bases). The V gene's germline CDR1 is SGDLS and CDR2 YYNGEE. CDR3 size: 14 residues. V shed 2 bases and J shed 5 bases, with 11 bases lying between them. CDR3 in DNA: TGTGCCAGCAGCGTCAGCGGAAGTCACAATGAGCAGTTCTTC. Translated: CASSVSGSHNEQFF.

The chain recombines TRBV5-1 with TRBJ1-1, with D possibly TRBD1 on 5 matching bases. Trimming shortened V by 2 bases and J by 2 bases, and 10 bases separated the two germline ends. The CDR3 spans 14 residues. The germline gives CDR1 SGHRS, CDR2 YFSETQ. CDR3 sequence reads: CASSFRESNTEAFF. The CDR3 nucleotides read TGCGCCAGCAGCTTCAGGGAATCTAACACTGAAGCTTTCTTT.

The rearrangement joins TRBV18 to TRBJ1-5, with a weak D call TRBD1 (5 bases). CDR3 length: 16 amino acids. Trimming removed 0 bases at V and 2 bases at J, with 11 bases between. The germline V gene has CDR1 KGHSH and CDR2 LQKENI. CDR3 coding DNA: TGTGCCAGCTCACCACCGCTCAGGGAAGGCAATCAGCCCCAGCATTTT. This encodes CASSPPLREGNQPQHF.

V and J are TRBV7-3 and TRBJ1-1; no reliable D call. Trimming removed 1 base at V and 4 bases at J, with 7 bases between. CDR3 length: 13 amino acids. Germline V lookup: CDR1 SGHTA, CDR2 FQGTGA. The CDR3 reads CASSLRRSTEAFF. The CDR3 region has the DNA TGTGCCAGCAGCTTAAGGAGATCCACTGAAGCTTTCTTT.

The chain joins TRBV7-6 to TRBJ2-2; TRBD2 matches at 8 bases. The length of the CDR3 is 16 residues. The V gene's germline CDR1 is SGHVS and CDR2 FNYEAQ. The V segment lost 4 bases and the J segment 5 bases; nucleotides outside the gene matches: 9. CDR3 nucleotide sequence: TGTGCCAGCAGCTCTCGCGCGGGAGGCCCGACCGGGGAGCTGTTTTTT. Its translation is CASSSRAGGPTGELFF.

V is TRBV7-9 and J is TRBJ2-3; 10 bases match TRBD2. CDR3 length: 15 amino acids. Germline V lookup: CDR1 SEHNR, CDR2 FQNEAQ (reference sequence). V shed 0 bases, J shed 5 bases, and the junction held 2 bases outside the gene matches. In DNA form, the CDR3 reads TGTGCCAGCAGCTTAGCCCTAGCGGGAGTAGATACGCAGTATTTT. This gives the protein CASSLALAGVDTQYF.

The V and J genes are TRBV7-8 and TRBJ2-2, with 9 positions matching TRBD1. With V trimmed by 4 bases and J by 3 bases, 21 bases remained unmatched. This CDR3 spans 21 amino acids. Germline V lookup: CDR1 SGHVS, CDR2 FQNEAQ. In DNA form, the CDR3 reads TGTGCCAGCAGCTCCCGAGATGATTTCGGAGGGACAGGGCATTACACCGGGGAGCTGTTTTTT. As protein: CASSSRDDFGGTGHYTGELFF.

The V gene is TRBV7-3, the J gene TRBJ2-1, with D perhaps matching TRBD2 (8 bases). Germline CDR1 and CDR2: SGHTA and FQGTGA. The V gene lost 5 bases and the J gene lost 5 bases, with 22 bases spanning the gap. The CDR3 sequence is 17 residues long. The CDR3 nucleotides read TGTGCCAGCAGCCAACCTAGGGGGCGGGAGGTAAACAATGAGCAGTTCTTC. Protein product: CASSQPRGREVNNEQFF.

In nucleotides, the CDR3 is TGTGCCAGCAGTTCCCGACAGGGCGGGATAGACGCCGGGGAGCTGTTTTTT. Translating gives CASSSRQGGIDAGELFF. The chain links TRBV2 to TRBJ2-2; D is perhaps TRBD1 (7 bases). Germline CDR1 is SNHLY and CDR2 is FYNNEI. The CDR3 runs to 17 residues. With 5 bases removed from V and 6 bases from J, the gap between germline ends came to 22 bases.

The chain has TRBV7-6 and TRBJ1-6; 11 bases align to TRBD1. The CDR3 extends over 17 amino acids. CDR1 and CDR2 from the germline V gene are SGHVS and FNYEAQ. After removal of 5 bases from V and 9 bases from J, the junction contained 12 bases not matched to a gene. CDR3 in DNA: TGTGCCAGCAGCCCCCTGTCGGGGACAGGGGGTGGTTCACCCCTCCACTTT. This sequence encodes CASSPLSGTGGGSPLHF.

The chain combines TRBV19 with TRBJ2-7, with D possibly TRBD2 on 7 matching bases. V lost 6 bases and J 4 bases, leaving 19 bases between the germline ends. This CDR3 spans 15 amino acids. Germline assignment: CDR1 LNHDA and CDR2 SQIVND (reference sequence). CDR3 loop: CASSPNREGNYEQYF. DNA of the CDR3: TGTGCCAGTAGCCCTAACAGGGAGGGGAATTACGAGCAGTACTTC.

The J gene is TRBJ2-1, the V gene TRBV20-1, with D unresolved. CDR3 length equals 14 residues. Germline lookup yields CDR1 DFQATT and CDR2 SNEGSKA (reference sequence). V lost 3 bases to trimming and J lost 6 bases, with 15 bases between them. In nucleotides, the CDR3 is TGCAGTGCTAGTAGAAGCTTCTTCTTCAATGAGCAGTTCTTC. This encodes CSASRSFFFNEQFF.

The CDR3 DNA reads TGTGCCAGCAGTCTAGCGGGAGGGCCCGACGAGCAGTACTTC. Translating gives CASSLAGGPDEQYF. The rearrangement uses TRBV6-5 and TRBJ2-7; 12 nucleotides match TRBD2. The J segment lost 5 bases and the V segment lost 5 bases, leaving 4 bases of the junction unmatched. Germline V lookup: CDR1 MNHEY, CDR2 SVGAGI. This CDR3 comprises 14 residues.

This sequence joins TRBV28 and TRBJ2-2, with D perhaps matching TRBD1 (6 bases). The germline V gene encodes CDR1 MDHEN and CDR2 SYDVKM. This CDR3 is built from 16 residues. V was clipped by 6 bases and J by 2 bases, with 16 bases between them. This CDR3 reads CASSLRRTVNTGELFF. The CDR3 coding sequence is TGTGCCAGCAGCCTCAGGCGGACAGTAAACACCGGGGAGCTGTTTTTT.

The CDR3 DNA sequence: TGCGCCAGCAGTCTAGCGGCCTCCTACAATGAGCAGTTCTTC. It encodes CASSLAASYNEQFF. This chain joins TRBV10-1 and TRBJ2-1; 7 bases match TRBD2. Germline values: CDR1 WNHNN, CDR2 SYGVQD (reference sequence). The CDR3 has 14 residues. After removal of 5 bases from V and 0 bases from J, the junction contained 1 base not matched to a gene.